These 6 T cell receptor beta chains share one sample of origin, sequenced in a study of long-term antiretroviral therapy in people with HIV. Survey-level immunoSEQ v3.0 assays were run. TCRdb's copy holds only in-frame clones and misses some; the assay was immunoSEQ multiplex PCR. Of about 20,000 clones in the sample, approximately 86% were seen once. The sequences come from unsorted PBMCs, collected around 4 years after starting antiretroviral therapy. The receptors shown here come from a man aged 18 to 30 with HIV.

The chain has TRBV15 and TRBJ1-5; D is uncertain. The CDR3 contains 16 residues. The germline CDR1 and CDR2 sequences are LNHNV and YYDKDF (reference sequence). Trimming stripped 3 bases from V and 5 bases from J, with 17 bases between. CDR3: CATSSSFDTWDQPQHF. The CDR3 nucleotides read TGTGCCACCAGCAGTTCTTTCGACACCTGGGATCAGCCCCAGCATTTT.

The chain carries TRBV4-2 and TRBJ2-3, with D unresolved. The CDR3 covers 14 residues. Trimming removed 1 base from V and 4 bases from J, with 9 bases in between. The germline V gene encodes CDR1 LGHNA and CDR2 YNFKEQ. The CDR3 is CASSQVMDPDTQYF. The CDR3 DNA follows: TGTGCCAGCAGCCAAGTGATGGATCCAGATACGCAGTATTTT.

The CDR3 loop is CASSPSGGNYEQYF. CDR3 nucleotide sequence: TGCGCCAGCAGCCCCAGCGGGGGAAACTACGAGCAGTACTTC. The chain uses TRBV5-1 and TRBJ2-7; 8 bases agree with TRBD2. The V and J ends lost 4 bases and 3 bases, in that order; junction bases with no gene match: 6. The CDR3 length is 14 residues. Germline CDR1 SGHRS, CDR2 YFSETQ.

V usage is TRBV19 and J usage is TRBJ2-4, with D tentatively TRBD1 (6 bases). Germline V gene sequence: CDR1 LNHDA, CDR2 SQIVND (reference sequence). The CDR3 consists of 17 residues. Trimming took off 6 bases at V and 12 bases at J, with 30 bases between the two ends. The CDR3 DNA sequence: TGTGCCAGTAGCTACAGGGCAAGAGAAACTGGGACGAAACCTCAGTACTTC. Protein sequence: CASSYRARETGTKPQYF.

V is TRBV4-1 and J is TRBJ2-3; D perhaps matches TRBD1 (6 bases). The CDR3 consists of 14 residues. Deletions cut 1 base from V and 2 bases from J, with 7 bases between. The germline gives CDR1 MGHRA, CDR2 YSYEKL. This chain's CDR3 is CASSQGQDTDTQYF. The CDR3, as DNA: TGCGCCAGCAGCCAAGGACAGGACACAGATACGCAGTATTTT.

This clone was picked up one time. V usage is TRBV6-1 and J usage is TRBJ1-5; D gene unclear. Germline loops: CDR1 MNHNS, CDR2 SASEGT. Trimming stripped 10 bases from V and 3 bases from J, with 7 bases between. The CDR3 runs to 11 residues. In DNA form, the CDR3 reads TGTGCCACCCAGGACAATCAGCCCCAGCATTTT. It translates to CATQDNQPQHF.